The entry below gives a single T cell receptor beta chain sequence along with its context. Its antigen is still unknown. The data stem from a study of T-cell reconstitution after alpha-beta-depleted transplantation in children. Whole-study findings and limits: Day-60 TCRbeta diversity that was high in some patients was derived from surviving recipient T cells and thymic progenitors. After transplant, at about two months, alpha-beta T cells were reportedly derived from several hundred expanded graft clones. T-cell counts and diversity were attributed mostly to newly produced T cells one year after transplant.

Germline-derived CDR1 and CDR2 are SGDLS and YYNGEE. The ends lost 4 bases at V and 1 base at J; junction bases unmatched: 7. The CDR3 spans 15 residues. Preparation of the TCRbeta library was carried out with unique molecular identifiers. TCRdb analysed the PCR reads with MiXCR anew, one entry per CDR3 protein. This table has some 150,000 distinct CDR3 sequences, 8.8% appearing once. This clonotype originated in a female patient aged 2-9 years who had a stem cell transplant for congenital amegakaryocytic thrombocytopenia, so the T cells may come from the graft donor. This material consisted of PBMCs, mostly from graft donor cells, taken 180 days after TCRalphabeta/CD19-depleted stem cell transplant. This sequence joins TRBV9 and TRBJ2-5, with 7 bases lining up with TRBD2. The CDR3 reads CASSRYSSGQETQYF. The CDR3 DNA sequence: TGTGCCAGCAGCCGATATTCTAGCGGCCAAGAGACCCAGTACTTC.